The sequence of this T cell receptor (beta chain) was determined in a study of T cell responses to AZD1222 COVID-19 vaccine. About the study: Second-dose timings of about 4 or about 12 weeks were pooled.

The method was immunoSEQ multiplex PCR; TCRdb's version includes in-frame clones alone and lacks a portion of them. The sample holds about 160,000 clones, more than 85% seen once. Trimming removed 1 base from V and 5 bases from J, with 5 bases in between. The CDR3 is 13 amino acids. Per germline, CDR1 SGHDN and CDR2 FVKESK. The study's findings and limits: Spike-specific TCRs gained breadth and depth after people received two AZD1222 doses. The CD4 TCRs associated with vaccination extended across spike and predominated at 160-218 and 743-854. Females outnumbered males among donors, who were mostly white British; clonal diversity was possibly underestimated.

To note about this clone: As yet, its antigen is unknown.

The receptor's source is an adult in good health. V and J are TRBV14 and TRBJ2-2; D gene uncertain. This material consisted of peripheral blood, taken on day 0 of AZD1222 vaccination. CDR3 in amino acids: CASSQGLTGELFF. DNA for the CDR3: TGTGCCAGCAGCCAAGGATTAACCGGGGAGCTGTTTTTT.